Listed below are T cell receptor beta chains from one sample, sequenced in a study of shared clonotypes between healthy human individuals. Produced via immunoSEQ multiplex PCR; TCRdb's table is partial and in-frame only. Of some 2 million clones detected, roughly 94% appear once; the ten largest clones hold 0.1% to 0.15%. Sequences were obtained from naive CD4+ T cells sorted from blood. The origin of the receptors is a man aged 18 to 29 in good health. Both conserved end residues are trimmed from each CDR3. Fields, in order: clone size, V gene, J gene, CDR3 protein. Some rows have no size entry. The others give once, few or many, or a class for an expanded clone.

clone_size: -; v_call: TRBV4-3; j_call: TRBJ2-5; cdr3_aa: ASSQEPGGAETQY
clone_size: -; v_call: TRBV10-3; j_call: TRBJ2-1; cdr3_aa: AISDRDSYNEQF
clone_size: once; v_call: TRBV6-1; j_call: TRBJ1-2; cdr3_aa: ASSAGSFFGYT
clone_size: -; v_call: TRBV6-1; j_call: TRBJ1-6; cdr3_aa: AHRDSYNSPLH
clone_size: -; v_call: TRBV27; j_call: TRBJ1-4; cdr3_aa: ASSYQGLTEKLF
clone_size: once; v_call: TRBV20-1; j_call: TRBJ1-2; cdr3_aa: SAPTAYGYT
clone_size: -; v_call: TRBV6-6; j_call: TRBJ1-2; cdr3_aa: ASRADRSYGYT
clone_size: -; v_call: TRBV30; j_call: TRBJ2-7; cdr3_aa: AWSVQQGFYEQY
clone_size: -; v_call: TRBV29-1; j_call: TRBJ1-1; cdr3_aa: SVARGQTNTEAF
clone_size: -; v_call: TRBV2; j_call: TRBJ1-5; cdr3_aa: ASCQGAVVNQPQH
clone_size: -; v_call: TRBV5-1; j_call: TRBJ1-4; cdr3_aa: ASSPPGQENEKLF
clone_size: -; v_call: TRBV6-5; j_call: TRBJ1-5; cdr3_aa: ASSYCDGRGRPQH
clone_size: -; v_call: TRBV20-1; j_call: TRBJ2-3; cdr3_aa: SAAQGLTQY
clone_size: once; v_call: TRBV6-1; j_call: TRBJ2-5; cdr3_aa: ASSERETQY
clone_size: -; v_call: TRBV18; j_call: TRBJ1-1; cdr3_aa: ASSLTFLRTGVTTEAF
clone_size: -; v_call: TRBV5-1; j_call: TRBJ1-2; cdr3_aa: ASSLDALGPDGGYT
clone_size: -; v_call: TRBV12-5; j_call: TRBJ2-3; cdr3_aa: ASGLRGAGSTDTQY
clone_size: -; v_call: TRBV18; j_call: TRBJ1-4; cdr3_aa: ASSPPSHLSNEKLF
clone_size: -; v_call: TRBV18; j_call: TRBJ2-7; cdr3_aa: ASSPPKRTSSNEQY
clone_size: -; v_call: TRBV27; j_call: TRBJ1-1; cdr3_aa: ASSALQGGAF
clone_size: -; v_call: TRBV10-3; j_call: TRBJ2-7; cdr3_aa: ASGDWEQY
clone_size: -; v_call: TRBV28; j_call: TRBJ1-2; cdr3_aa: ASSLRDRGGYT
clone_size: -; v_call: TRBV10-1; j_call: TRBJ2-7; cdr3_aa: ASKGTEPTTSYEQY
clone_size: once; v_call: TRBV19; j_call: TRBJ2-2; cdr3_aa: ASSIGTSLGGLVETGELF
clone_size: -; v_call: TRBV5-1; j_call: TRBJ2-7; cdr3_aa: ASSLTSGGPYEQY
clone_size: -; v_call: TRBV9; j_call: TRBJ2-1; cdr3_aa: ASRDALGPAGGRGEQF
clone_size: -; v_call: TRBV2; j_call: TRBJ1-1; cdr3_aa: ASSGFTVNTEAF
clone_size: -; v_call: TRBV15; j_call: TRBJ1-3; cdr3_aa: ATSRDSFSANSLSGNTIY
clone_size: -; v_call: TRBV5-1; j_call: TRBJ1-4; cdr3_aa: ASSLGTGGEKLF
clone_size: -; v_call: TRBV7-2; j_call: TRBJ2-1; cdr3_aa: ASSSMGQGIDEQF
clone_size: -; v_call: TRBV5-1; j_call: TRBJ1-6; cdr3_aa: ASSPEGGIPPYNSPLH
clone_size: once; v_call: TRBV28; j_call: TRBJ1-1; cdr3_aa: ASSPPVLGTGVSYEAF
clone_size: -; v_call: TRBV11-2; j_call: TRBJ1-3; cdr3_aa: ASSLSPLHTIY
clone_size: -; v_call: TRBV11-2; j_call: TRBJ1-6; cdr3_aa: ASSYLDGGGSPLH
clone_size: once; v_call: TRBV4-2; j_call: TRBJ1-1; cdr3_aa: ASSNQGESTEAF
clone_size: -; v_call: TRBV6-6; j_call: TRBJ2-7; cdr3_aa: ASSYSDGSYEQY
clone_size: once; v_call: TRBV30; j_call: TRBJ1-2; cdr3_aa: AWSVNEGYT
clone_size: once; v_call: TRBV5-1; j_call: TRBJ1-2; cdr3_aa: ASSLSGDYGYT
clone_size: once; v_call: TRBV5-6; j_call: TRBJ2-1; cdr3_aa: ASSLRTSGRAEGNEQF
clone_size: -; v_call: TRBV28; j_call: TRBJ1-2; cdr3_aa: ASSLDFGDRGYT
clone_size: -; v_call: TRBV30; j_call: TRBJ2-3; cdr3_aa: AWRYKGFSTDTQY
clone_size: -; v_call: TRBV2; j_call: TRBJ1-1; cdr3_aa: ASSDAAEAF
clone_size: -; v_call: TRBV30; j_call: TRBJ1-6; cdr3_aa: AWKWANSPLH
clone_size: few; v_call: TRBV25-1; j_call: TRBJ2-7; cdr3_aa: ASRGPRGTDEQY
clone_size: -; v_call: TRBV11-2; j_call: TRBJ2-7; cdr3_aa: ASSPSSSYEQY
clone_size: -; v_call: TRBV5-6; j_call: TRBJ1-2; cdr3_aa: ASSLAVRRLNYGYT